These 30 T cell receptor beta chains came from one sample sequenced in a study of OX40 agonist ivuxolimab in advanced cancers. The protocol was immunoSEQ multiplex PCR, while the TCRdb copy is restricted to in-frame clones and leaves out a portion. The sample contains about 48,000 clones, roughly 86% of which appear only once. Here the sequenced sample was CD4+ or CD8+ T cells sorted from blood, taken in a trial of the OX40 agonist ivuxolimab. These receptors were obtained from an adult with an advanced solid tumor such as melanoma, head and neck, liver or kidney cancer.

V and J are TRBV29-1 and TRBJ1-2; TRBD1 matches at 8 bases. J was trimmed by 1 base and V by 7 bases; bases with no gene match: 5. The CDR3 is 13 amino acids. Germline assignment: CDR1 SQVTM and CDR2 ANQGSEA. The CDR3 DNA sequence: TGCAGCGGTTCGACAGGGGTTAACTATGGCTACACCTTC. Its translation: CSGSTGVNYGYTF. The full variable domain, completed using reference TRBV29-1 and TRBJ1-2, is SAVISQKPSRDICQRGTSLTIQCQVDSQVTMMFWYRQQPGQSLTLIATANQGSEATYESGFVIDKFPISRPNLTFSTLTVSNMSPEDSSIYLCSGSTGVNYGYTFGSGTRLTVV.

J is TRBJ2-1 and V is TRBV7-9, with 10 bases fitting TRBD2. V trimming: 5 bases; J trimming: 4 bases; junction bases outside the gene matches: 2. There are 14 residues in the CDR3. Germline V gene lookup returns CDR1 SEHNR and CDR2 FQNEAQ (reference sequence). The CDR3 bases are TGTGCCAGCAGCCCACTAGCGGGGTACAATGAGCAGTTCTTC. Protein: CASSPLAGYNEQFF. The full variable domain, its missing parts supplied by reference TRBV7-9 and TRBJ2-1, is DTGVSQNPRHKITKRGQNVTFRCDPISEHNRLYWYRQTLGQGPEFLTYFQNEAQLEKSRLLSDRFSAERPKGSFSTLEIQRTEQGDSAMYLCASSPLAGYNEQFFGPGTRLTVL.

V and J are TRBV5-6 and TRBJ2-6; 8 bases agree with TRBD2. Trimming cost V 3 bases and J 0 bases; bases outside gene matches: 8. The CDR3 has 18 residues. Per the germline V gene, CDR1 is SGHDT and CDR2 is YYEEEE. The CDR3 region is CASSSPGLEVSGANVLTF. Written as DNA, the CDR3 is TGTGCCAGCAGCTCTCCGGGACTAGAGGTCTCTGGGGCCAACGTCCTGACTTTC.

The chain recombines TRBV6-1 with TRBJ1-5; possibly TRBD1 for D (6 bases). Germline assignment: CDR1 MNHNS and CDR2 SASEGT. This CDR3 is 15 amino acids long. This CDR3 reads CATHRDSGGNQPQHF. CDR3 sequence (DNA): TGTGCAACCCACAGGGATTCGGGAGGCAATCAGCCCCAGCATTTT.

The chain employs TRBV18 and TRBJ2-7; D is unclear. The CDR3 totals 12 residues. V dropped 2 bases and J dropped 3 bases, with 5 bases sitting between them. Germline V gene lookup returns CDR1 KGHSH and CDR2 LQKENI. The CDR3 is CASSPGIYEQYF. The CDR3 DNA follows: TGTGCCAGCTCACCAGGGATCTACGAGCAGTACTTC.

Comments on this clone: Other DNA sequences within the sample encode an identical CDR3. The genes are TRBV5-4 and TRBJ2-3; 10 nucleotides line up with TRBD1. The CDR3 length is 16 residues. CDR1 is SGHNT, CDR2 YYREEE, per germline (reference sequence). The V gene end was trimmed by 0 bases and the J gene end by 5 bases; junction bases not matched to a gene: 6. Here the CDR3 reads CASSLGGTGVGDTQYF. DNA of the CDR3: TGTGCCAGCAGCTTGGGGGGGACAGGGGTGGGAGATACGCAGTATTTT.

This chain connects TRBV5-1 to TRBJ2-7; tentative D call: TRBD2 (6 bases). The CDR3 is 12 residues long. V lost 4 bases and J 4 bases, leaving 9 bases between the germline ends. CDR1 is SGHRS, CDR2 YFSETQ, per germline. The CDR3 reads CASSGGLYEQYF. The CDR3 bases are TGCGCCAGCAGCGGGGGACTTTACGAGCAGTACTTC.

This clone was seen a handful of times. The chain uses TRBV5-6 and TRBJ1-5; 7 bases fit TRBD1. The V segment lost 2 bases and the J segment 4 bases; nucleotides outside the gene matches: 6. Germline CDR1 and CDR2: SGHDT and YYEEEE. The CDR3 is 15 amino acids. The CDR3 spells CASSFRGPTNQPQHF. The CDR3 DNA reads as TGTGCCAGCAGCTTTAGGGGGCCAACTAATCAGCCCCAGCATTTT.

The CDR3 loop is CASSTQRGSVLTF. In DNA form, the CDR3 reads TGTGCCAGCAGCACCCAGCGGGGTTCCGTCCTGACTTTC. The rearrangement uses TRBV7-6 and TRBJ2-6, with 7 bases aligning to TRBD2. Germline values: CDR1 SGHVS, CDR2 FNYEAQ. CDR3 length: 13 amino acids. Unmatched junction bases numbered 7, after V lost 5 bases and J lost 12 bases.

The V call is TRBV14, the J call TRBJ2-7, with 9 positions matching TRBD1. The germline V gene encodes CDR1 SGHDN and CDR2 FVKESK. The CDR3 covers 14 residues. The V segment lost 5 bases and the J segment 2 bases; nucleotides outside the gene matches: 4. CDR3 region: CASSLHRGPYEQYF. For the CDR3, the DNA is TGTGCCAGCAGCTTGCACAGGGGGCCCTACGAGCAGTACTTC. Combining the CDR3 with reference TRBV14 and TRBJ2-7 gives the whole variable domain EAGVTQFPSHSVIEKGQTVTLRCDPISGHDNLYWYRRVMGKEIKFLLHFVKESKQDESGMPNNRFLAERTGGTYSTLKVQPAELEDSGVYFCASSLHRGPYEQYFGPGTRLTVT.

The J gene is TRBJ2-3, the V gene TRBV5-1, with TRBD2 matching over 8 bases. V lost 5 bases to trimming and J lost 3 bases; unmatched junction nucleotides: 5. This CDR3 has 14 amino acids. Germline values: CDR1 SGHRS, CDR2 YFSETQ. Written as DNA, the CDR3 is TGCGCCAGCAGGAGAGCGGGGGAGACAGATACGCAGTATTTT. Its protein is CASRRAGETDTQYF.

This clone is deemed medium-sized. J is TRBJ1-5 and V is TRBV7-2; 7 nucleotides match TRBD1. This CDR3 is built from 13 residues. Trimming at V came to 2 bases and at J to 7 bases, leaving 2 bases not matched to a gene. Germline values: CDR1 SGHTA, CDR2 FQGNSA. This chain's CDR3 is CASSLYRGQPQHF. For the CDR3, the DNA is TGTGCCAGCAGCTTATACAGGGGCCAGCCCCAGCATTTT.

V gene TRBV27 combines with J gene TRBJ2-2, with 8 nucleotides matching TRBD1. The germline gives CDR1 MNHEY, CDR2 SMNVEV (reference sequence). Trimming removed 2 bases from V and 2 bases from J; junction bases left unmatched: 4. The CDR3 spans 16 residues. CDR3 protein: CASSLLGQGNTGELFF. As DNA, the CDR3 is TGTGCCAGCAGTTTACTCGGACAGGGCAACACCGGGGAGCTGTTTTTT.

The CDR3 nucleotides read TGTGCCAGCAGTACCCAGGGAGGACTGGACGAGCAGTACTTC. Protein sequence: CASSTQGGLDEQYF. The chain uses TRBV6-1 and TRBJ2-7; TRBD2 might be the D (6 bases). The V gene's germline CDR1 is MNHNS and CDR2 SASEGT. Between the trimmed V and J ends, which lost 5 bases and 5 bases, there was a span of 16 bases. The CDR3 covers 14 residues.

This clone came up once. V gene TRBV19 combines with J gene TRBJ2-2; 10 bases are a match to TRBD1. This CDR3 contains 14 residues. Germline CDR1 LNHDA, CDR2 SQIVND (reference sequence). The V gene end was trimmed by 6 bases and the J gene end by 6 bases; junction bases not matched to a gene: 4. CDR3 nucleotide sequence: TGTGCCAGTAGGAGACAGGGGGCGCCCGGGGAGCTGTTTTTT. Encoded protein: CASRRQGAPGELFF.

CDR3 in DNA: TGTGCCAGCAGTTACGCCGGAACCAAGAATCAGCCCCAGCATTTT. As protein: CASSYAGTKNQPQHF. The chain couples TRBV6-6 to TRBJ1-5; unclear D gene. Between the trimmed V and J ends, which lost 2 bases and 4 bases, there was a span of 12 bases. The CDR3 is 15 residues long. The germline CDR1 and CDR2 sequences are MNHNY and SVGAGI (reference sequence).

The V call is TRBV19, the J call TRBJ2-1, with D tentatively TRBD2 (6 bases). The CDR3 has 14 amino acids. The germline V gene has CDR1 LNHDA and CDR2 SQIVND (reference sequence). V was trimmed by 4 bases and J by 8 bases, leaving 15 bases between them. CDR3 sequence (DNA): TGTGCCAGTAGTAGGAGGGAATTTGGAGATGAGCAGTTCTTC. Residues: CASSRREFGDEQFF.

This CDR3 reads CATGGTARREQYF. The CDR3 DNA is TGTGCCACGGGGGGGACAGCGAGGCGTGAGCAGTACTTC. The V and J genes are TRBV6-5 and TRBJ2-7, with a weak D call TRBD2 (8 bases). Germline V lookup: CDR1 MNHEY, CDR2 SVGAGI. The CDR3 length is 13 residues. The V end lost 10 bases, the J end lost 7 bases, and 20 bases lay between the germline ends.

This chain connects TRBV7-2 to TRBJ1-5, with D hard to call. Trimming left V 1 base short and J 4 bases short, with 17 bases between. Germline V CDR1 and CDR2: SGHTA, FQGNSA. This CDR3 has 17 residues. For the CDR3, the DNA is TGTGCCAGCAGCTTAGTTCTCGGATATCGGGTGAATCAGCCCCAGCATTTT. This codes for CASSLVLGYRVNQPQHF.

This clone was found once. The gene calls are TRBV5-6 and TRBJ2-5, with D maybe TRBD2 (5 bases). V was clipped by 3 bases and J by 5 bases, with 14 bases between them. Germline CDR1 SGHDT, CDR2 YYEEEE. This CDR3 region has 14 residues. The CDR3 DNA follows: TGTGCCAGCAGCTATCCGGGGTCCTGGGAGACCCAGTACTTC. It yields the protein CASSYPGSWETQYF.

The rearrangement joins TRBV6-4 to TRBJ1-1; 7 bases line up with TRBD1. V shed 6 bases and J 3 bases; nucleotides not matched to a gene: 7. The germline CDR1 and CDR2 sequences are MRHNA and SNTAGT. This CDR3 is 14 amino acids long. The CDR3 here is CASRERTGDTEAFF. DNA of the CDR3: TGTGCCAGCAGAGAAAGGACAGGAGACACTGAAGCTTTCTTT.

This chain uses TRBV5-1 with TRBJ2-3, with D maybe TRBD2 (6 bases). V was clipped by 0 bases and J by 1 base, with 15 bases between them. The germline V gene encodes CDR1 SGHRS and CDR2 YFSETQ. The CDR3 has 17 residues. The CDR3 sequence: CASSLADSGGGTDTQYF. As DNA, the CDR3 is TGCGCCAGCAGCTTGGCCGATTCCGGGGGAGGCACAGATACGCAGTATTTT.

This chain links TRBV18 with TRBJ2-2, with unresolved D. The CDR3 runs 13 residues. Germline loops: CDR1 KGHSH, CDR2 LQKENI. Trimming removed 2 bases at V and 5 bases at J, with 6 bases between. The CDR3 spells CASSPDKTGELFF. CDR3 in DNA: TGTGCCAGCTCACCAGACAAGACCGGGGAGCTGTTTTTT. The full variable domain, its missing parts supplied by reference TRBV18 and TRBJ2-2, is NAGVMQNPRHLVRRRGQEARLRCSPMKGHSHVYWYRQLPEEGLKFMVYLQKENIIDESGMPKERFSAEFPKEGPSILRIQQVVRGDSAAYFCASSPDKTGELFFGEGSRLTVL.

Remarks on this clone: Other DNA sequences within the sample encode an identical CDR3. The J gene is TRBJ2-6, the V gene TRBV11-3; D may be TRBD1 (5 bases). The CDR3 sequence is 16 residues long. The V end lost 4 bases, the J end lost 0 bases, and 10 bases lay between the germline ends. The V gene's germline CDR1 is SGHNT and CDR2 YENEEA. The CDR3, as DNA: TGTGCCAGCAGCTCCAGGGTTGGCTCTGGGGCCAACGTCCTGACTTTC. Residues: CASSSRVGSGANVLTF.

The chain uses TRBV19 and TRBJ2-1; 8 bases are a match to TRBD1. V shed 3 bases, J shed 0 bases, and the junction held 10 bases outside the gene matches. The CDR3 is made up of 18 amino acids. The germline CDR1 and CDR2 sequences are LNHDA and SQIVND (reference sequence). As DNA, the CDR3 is TGTGCCAGTAGTATGGGGACAGGACCATCGAGCTCCTACAATGAGCAGTTCTTC. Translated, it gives CASSMGTGPSSSYNEQFF. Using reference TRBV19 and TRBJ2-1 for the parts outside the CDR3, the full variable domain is DGGITQSPKYLFRKEGQNVTLSCEQNLNHDAMYWYRQDPGQGLRLIYYSQIVNDFQKGDIAEGYSVSREKKESFPLTVTSAQKNPTAFYLCASSMGTGPSSSYNEQFFGPGTRLTVL.

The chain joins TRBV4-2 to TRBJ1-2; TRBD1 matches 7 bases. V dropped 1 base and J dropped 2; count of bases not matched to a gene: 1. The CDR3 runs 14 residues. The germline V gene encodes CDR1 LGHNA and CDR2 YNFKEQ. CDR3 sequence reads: CASSQGDRNYGYTF. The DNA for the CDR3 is TGTGCCAGCAGCCAAGGGGACAGAAACTATGGCTACACCTTC.

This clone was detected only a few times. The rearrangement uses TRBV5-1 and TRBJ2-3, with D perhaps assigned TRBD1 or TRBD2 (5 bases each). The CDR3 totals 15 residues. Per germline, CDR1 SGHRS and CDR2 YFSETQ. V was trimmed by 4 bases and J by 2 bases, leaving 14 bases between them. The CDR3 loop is CASSRQGDLTDTQYF. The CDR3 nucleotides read TGCGCCAGCAGCCGACAAGGGGACCTCACAGATACGCAGTATTTT.

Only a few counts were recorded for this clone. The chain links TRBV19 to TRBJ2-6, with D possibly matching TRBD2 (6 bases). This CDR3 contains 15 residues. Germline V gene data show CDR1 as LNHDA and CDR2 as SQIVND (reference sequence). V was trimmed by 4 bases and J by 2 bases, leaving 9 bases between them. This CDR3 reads CASSRGEAGANVLTF. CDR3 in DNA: TGTGCCAGTAGTAGGGGGGAGGCTGGGGCCAACGTCCTGACTTTC.

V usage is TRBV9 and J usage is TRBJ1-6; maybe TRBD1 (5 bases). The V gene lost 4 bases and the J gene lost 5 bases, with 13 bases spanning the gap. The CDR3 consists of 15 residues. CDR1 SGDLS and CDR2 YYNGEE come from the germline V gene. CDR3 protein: CASSQRDRDNSPLHF. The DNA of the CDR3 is TGTGCCAGCAGCCAGAGGGACCGAGATAATTCACCCCTCCACTTT.

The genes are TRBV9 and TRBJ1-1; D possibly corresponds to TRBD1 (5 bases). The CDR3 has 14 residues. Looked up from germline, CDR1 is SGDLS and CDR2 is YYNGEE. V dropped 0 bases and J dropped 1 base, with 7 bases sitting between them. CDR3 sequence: CASSVGGANTEAFF. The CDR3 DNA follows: TGTGCCAGCAGCGTAGGTGGGGCGAACACTGAAGCTTTCTTT. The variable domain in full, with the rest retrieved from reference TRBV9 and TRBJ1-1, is DSGVTQTPKHLITATGQRVTLRCSPRSGDLSVYWYQQSLDQGLQFLIQYYNGEERAKGNILERFSAQQFPDLHSELNLSSLELGDSALYFCASSVGGANTEAFFGQGTRLTVV.